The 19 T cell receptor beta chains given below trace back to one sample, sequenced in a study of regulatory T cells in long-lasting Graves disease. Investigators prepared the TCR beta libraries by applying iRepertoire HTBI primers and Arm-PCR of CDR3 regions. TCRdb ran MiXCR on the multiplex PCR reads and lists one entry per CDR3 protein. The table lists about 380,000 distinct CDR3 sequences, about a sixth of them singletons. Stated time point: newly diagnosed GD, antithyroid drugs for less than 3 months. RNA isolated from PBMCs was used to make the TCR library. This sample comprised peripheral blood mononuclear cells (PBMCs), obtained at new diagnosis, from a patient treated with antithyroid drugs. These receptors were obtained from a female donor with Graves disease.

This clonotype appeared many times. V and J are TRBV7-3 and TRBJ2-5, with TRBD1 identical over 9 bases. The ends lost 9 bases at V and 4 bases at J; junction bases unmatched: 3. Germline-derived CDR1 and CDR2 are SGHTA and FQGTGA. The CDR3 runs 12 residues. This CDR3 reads CASSTGGETQYF. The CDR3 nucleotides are TGTGCCAGTTCGACAGGGGGAGAGACCCAGTACTTC. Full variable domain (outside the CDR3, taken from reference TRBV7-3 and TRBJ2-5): GAGVSQTPSNKVTEKGKYVELRCDPISGHTALYWYRQSLGQGPEFLIYFQGTGAADDSGLPNDRFFAVRPEGSVSTLKIQRTERGDSAVYLCASSTGGETQYFGPGTRLLVL.

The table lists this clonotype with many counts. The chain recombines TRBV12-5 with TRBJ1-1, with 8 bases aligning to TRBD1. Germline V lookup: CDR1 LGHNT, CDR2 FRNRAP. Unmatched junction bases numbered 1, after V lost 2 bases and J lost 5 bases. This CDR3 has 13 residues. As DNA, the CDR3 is TGTGCTAGTGGTTTGCAGGGGGCGACTGAAGCTTTCTTT. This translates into CASGLQGATEAFF. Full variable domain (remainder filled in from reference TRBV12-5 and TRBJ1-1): DARVTQTPRHKVTEMGQEVTMRCQPILGHNTVFWYRQTMMQGLELLAYFRNRAPLDDSGMPKDRFSAEMPDATLATLKIQPSEPRDSAVYFCASGLQGATEAFFGQGTRLTVV.

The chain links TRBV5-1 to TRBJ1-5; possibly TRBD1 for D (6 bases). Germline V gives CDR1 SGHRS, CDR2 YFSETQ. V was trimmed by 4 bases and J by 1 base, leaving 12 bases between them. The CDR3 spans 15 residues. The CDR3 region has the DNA TGCGCCAGCAGCAGGGATGGACAGAGCAATCAGCCCCAGCATTTT. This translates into CASSRDGQSNQPQHF.

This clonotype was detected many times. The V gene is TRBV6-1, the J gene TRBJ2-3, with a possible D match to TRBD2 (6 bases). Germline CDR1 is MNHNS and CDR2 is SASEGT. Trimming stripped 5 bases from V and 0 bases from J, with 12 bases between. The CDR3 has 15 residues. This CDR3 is CASSHSGSSTDTQYF. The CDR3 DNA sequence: TGTGCCAGCAGTCATAGCGGATCTAGCACAGATACGCAGTATTTT.

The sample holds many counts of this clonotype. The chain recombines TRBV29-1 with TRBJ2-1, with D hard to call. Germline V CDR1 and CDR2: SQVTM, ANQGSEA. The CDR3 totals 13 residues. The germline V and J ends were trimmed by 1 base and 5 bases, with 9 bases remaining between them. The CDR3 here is CSVEARNNNEQFF. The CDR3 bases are TGCAGCGTTGAAGCTAGGAATAACAATGAGCAGTTCTTC.

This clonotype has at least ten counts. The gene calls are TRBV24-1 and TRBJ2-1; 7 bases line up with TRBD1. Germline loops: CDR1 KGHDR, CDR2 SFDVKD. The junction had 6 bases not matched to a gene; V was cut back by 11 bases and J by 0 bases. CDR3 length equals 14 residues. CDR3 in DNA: TGTGCCATGCGACAGGGCAGCTCCTACAATGAGCAGTTCTTC. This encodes CAMRQGSSYNEQFF.

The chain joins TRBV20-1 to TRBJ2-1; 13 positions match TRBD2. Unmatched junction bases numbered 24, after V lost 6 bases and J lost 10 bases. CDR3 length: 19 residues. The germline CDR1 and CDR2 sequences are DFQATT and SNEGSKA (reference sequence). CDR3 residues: CSAILGWMTSGRSPHEQFF. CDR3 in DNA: TGCAGTGCCATACTAGGGTGGATGACTAGCGGGAGGTCCCCCCACGAGCAGTTCTTC.

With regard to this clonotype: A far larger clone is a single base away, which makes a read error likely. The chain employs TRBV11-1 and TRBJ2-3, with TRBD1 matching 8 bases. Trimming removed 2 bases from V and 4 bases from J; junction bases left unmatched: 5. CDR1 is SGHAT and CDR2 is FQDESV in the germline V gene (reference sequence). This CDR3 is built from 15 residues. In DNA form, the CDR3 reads TGTGCCAGCAGCTTACCGGCGGGACAGGCAGATACGCAGTATTTT. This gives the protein CASSLPAGQADTQYF.

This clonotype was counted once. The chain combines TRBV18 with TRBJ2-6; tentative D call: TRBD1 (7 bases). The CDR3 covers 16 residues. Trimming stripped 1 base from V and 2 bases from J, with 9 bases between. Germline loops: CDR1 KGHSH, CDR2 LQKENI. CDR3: CASSPRRGPGANVLTF. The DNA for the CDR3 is TGTGCCAGCTCACCACGGAGGGGGCCTGGGGCCAACGTCCTGACTTTC.

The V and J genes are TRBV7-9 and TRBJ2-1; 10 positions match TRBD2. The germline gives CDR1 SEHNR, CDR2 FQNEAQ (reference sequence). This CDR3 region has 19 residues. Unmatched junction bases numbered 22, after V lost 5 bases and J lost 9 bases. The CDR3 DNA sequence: TGTGCCAGCAGCCCGACCCCATTGCTTTCTAGCGGGAGTAAGGCTGAGCAGTTCTTC. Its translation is CASSPTPLLSSGSKAEQFF.

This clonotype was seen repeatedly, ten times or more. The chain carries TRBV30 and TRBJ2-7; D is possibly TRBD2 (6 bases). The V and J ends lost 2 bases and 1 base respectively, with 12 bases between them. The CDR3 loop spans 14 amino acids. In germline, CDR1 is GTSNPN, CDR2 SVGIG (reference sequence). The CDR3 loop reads CAWSPDSGSYEQYF. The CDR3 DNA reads TGTGCCTGGAGTCCGGATAGCGGATCCTACGAGCAGTACTTC.

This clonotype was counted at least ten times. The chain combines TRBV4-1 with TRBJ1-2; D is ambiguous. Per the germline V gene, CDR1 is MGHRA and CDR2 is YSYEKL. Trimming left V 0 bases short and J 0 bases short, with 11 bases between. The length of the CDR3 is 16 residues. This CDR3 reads CASSQDKLEPNYGYTF. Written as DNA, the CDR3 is TGCGCCAGCAGCCAAGACAAGCTAGAACCTAACTATGGCTACACCTTC.

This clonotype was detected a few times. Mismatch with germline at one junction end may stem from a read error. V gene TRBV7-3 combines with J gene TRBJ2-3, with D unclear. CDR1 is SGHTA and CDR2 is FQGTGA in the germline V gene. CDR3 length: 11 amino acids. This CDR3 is CASSFGDTRYF. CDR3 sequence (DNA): TGTGCCAGCAGCTTCGGCGATACGCGGTATTTT. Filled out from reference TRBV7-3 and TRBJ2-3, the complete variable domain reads GAGVSQTPSNKVTEKGKYVELRCDPISGHTALYWYRQSLGQGPEFLIYFQGTGAADDSGLPNDRFFAVRPEGSVSTLKIQRTERGDSAVYLCASSFGDTRYFGPGTRLTVL.

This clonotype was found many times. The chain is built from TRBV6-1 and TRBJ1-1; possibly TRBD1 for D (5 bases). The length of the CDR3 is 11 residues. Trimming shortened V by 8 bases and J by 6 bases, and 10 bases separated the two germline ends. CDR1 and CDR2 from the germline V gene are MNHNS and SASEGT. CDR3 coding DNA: TGTGCCAGCGGGAGGGGTTCTGAAGCTTTCTTT. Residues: CASGRGSEAFF.

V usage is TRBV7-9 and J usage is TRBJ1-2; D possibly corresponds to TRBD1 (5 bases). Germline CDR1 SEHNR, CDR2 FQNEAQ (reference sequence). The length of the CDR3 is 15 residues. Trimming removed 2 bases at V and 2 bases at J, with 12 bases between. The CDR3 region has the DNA TGTGCCAGCAGCTTAAGACAGACTCCGAACTATGGCTACACCTTC. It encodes CASSLRQTPNYGYTF.

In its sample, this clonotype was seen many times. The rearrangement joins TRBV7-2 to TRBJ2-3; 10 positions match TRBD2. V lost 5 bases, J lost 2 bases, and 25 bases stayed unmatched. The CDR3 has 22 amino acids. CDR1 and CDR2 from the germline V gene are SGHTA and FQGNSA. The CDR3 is CASSTPGGASGRKKVVTDTQYF. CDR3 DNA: TGTGCCAGCAGCACCCCGGGGGGGGCTAGCGGGAGAAAGAAGGTGGTCACAGATACGCAGTATTTT.

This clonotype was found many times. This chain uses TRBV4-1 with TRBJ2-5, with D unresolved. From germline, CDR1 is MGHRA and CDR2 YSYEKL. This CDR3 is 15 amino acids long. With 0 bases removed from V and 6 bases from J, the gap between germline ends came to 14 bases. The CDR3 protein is CASSQEGEGMQTQYF. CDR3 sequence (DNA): TGCGCCAGCAGCCAAGAAGGTGAAGGTATGCAGACCCAGTACTTC.

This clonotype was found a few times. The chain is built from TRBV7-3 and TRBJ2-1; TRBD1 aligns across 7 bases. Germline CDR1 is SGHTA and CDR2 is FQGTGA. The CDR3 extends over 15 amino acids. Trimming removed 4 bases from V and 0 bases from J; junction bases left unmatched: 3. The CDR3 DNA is TGTGCCAGCAGCTCCCAGGGGGACTCCTACAATGAGCAGTTCTTC. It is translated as CASSSQGDSYNEQFF.

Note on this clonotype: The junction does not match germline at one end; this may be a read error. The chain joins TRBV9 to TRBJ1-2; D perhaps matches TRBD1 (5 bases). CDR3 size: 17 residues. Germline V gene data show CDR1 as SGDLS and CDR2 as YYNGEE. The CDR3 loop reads CASSPDYGTRYFYGYAF. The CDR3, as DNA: TGTGCCAGCAGCCCCGACTATGGGACCCGCTACTTCTATGGCTACGCCTTC.